These 15 T cell receptor beta chains originate from one sample sequenced in a study of response to subunit inactivated influenza vaccine. MiXCR was run by TCRdb on the RT-PCR reads, yielding one entry per CDR3 protein. The sample comprises hundreds of thousands of distinct CDR3 sequences, about 14% of which are singletons, and 7.5% to 8% rests with the top ten. Source: PBMCs from blood, taken 14 to 15 days before vaccination. These receptors originate from a man aged 50 to 60 who received an inactivated influenza vaccine.

This rearrangement joins TRBV27 to TRBJ2-7; 11 bases match TRBD1. The V segment lost 0 bases and the J segment 3 bases; nucleotides outside the gene matches: 7. CDR1 and CDR2 (germline): MNHEY, SMNVEV (reference sequence). CDR3 length equals 17 residues. The CDR3 loop reads CASSLSPGGTGGYEQYF. The DNA for the CDR3 is TGTGCCAGCAGTTTATCGCCCGGAGGGACAGGGGGCTACGAGCAGTACTTC.

This clonotype was seen only a few times. The chain carries TRBV4-1 and TRBJ1-1; D remains ambiguous. Germline V gives CDR1 MGHRA, CDR2 YSYEKL. This CDR3 region has 15 residues. Trimming shortened V by 0 bases and J by 1 base, and 9 bases separated the two germline ends. DNA of the CDR3: TGCGCCAGCAGCCAAGATCGGCCAGGGAACACTGAAGCTTTCTTT. Protein: CASSQDRPGNTEAFF.

The J gene is TRBJ2-1, the V gene TRBV3-1, with TRBD2 matching 10 bases. Germline V gene lookup returns CDR1 LGHDT and CDR2 YNNKEL (reference sequence). This CDR3 is built from 17 residues. The J segment lost 4 bases and the V segment lost 0 bases, leaving 6 bases of the junction unmatched. Written as DNA, the CDR3 is TGTGCCAGCAGCCAAGATCCAGGACTAGCGGTTTACAATGAGCAGTTCTTC. It specifies CASSQDPGLAVYNEQFF.

This rearrangement joins TRBV5-1 to TRBJ2-7, with 8 bases lining up with TRBD2. There are 17 residues in the CDR3. V gave up 3 bases and J gave up 5 bases; unmatched junction bases: 16. In germline, CDR1 is SGHRS, CDR2 YFSETQ. The CDR3 is CASSWGLSAGVRNEQYF. The CDR3 DNA reads TGCGCCAGCAGCTGGGGTTTATCAGCGGGAGTTAGGAACGAGCAGTACTTC.

The chain employs TRBV5-5 and TRBJ2-2; the D is unclear. The CDR3 runs 15 residues. The germline V gene encodes CDR1 SGHKS and CDR2 YYEKEE (reference sequence). V was trimmed by 4 bases and J by 5 bases, leaving 15 bases between them. The CDR3: CASSLRLGRTGELFF. CDR3 sequence (DNA): TGTGCCAGCAGCCTGCGGCTCGGACGAACCGGGGAGCTGTTTTTT.

This rearrangement joins TRBV3-1 to TRBJ2-3, with D possibly TRBD2 on 5 matching bases. This CDR3 is built from 16 residues. The germline V gene encodes CDR1 LGHDT and CDR2 YNNKEL (reference sequence). Trimming stripped 0 bases from V and 1 base from J, with 11 bases between. The CDR3 reads CASSQDFRGRTDTQYF. The CDR3 nucleotides are TGTGCCAGCAGCCAAGATTTTCGAGGGCGCACAGATACGCAGTATTTT.

V and J are TRBV20-1 and TRBJ2-7, with 9 bases matching TRBD1. Germline CDR1 DFQATT, CDR2 SNEGSKA (reference sequence). V lost 6 bases and J lost 2; bases outside the gene matches: 8. There are 14 residues in the CDR3. CDR3 bases: TGCAGTGCCCAGGGGGACAGGGACACCTACGAGCAGTACTTC. The encoded protein is CSAQGDRDTYEQYF.

The gene calls are TRBV5-1 and TRBJ1-6; no clear D gene. Germline lookup yields CDR1 SGHRS and CDR2 YFSETQ. V dropped 0 bases and J dropped 7 bases, with 14 bases sitting between them. The CDR3 has 16 amino acids. CDR3 in DNA: TGCGCCAGCAGCTTGGGCCCCTCGGGAACGAATTCACCCCTCCACTTT. Translated, it gives CASSLGPSGTNSPLHF.

V is TRBV4-3 and J is TRBJ2-5; 11 bases match TRBD1. V was pared by 4 bases and J by 4 bases, with 2 bases of the junction left unmatched. The germline V gene encodes CDR1 LGHNA and CDR2 YSLEER. The CDR3 runs to 14 residues. The CDR3 coding sequence is TGCGCCAGCAGCCGGGGGACAGGGGGAGAGACCCAGTACTTC. It codes for CASSRGTGGETQYF.

The chain has TRBV4-2 and TRBJ2-6; D unclear. With 0 bases removed from V and 2 bases from J, the gap between germline ends came to 11 bases. The V gene's germline CDR1 is LGHNA and CDR2 YNFKEQ. The length of the CDR3 is 17 residues. CDR3 amino acids: CASSQERRTTGANVLTF. The CDR3 bases are TGTGCCAGCAGCCAAGAAAGGAGAACAACTGGGGCCAACGTCCTGACTTTC.

The chain links TRBV12-3 or TRBV12-4 to TRBJ2-3; possible D gene TRBD1, 7 bases. Trimming took 4 bases from V and 4 from J, leaving 15 bases between them. CDR3 length equals 15 residues. CDR3 region: CASSSGGRPADTQYF. CDR3 in DNA: TGTGCCAGCAGTTCAGGGGGGCGCCCAGCAGATACGCAGTATTTT.

In this sample, this clonotype turned up a few times. The gene calls are TRBV9 and TRBJ2-5, with 15 nucleotides matching TRBD2. Trimming removed 2 bases from V and 5 bases from J; junction bases left unmatched: 10. The CDR3 is made up of 18 amino acids. Per the germline V gene, CDR1 is SGDLS and CDR2 is YYNGEE. The CDR3 DNA follows: TGTGCCAGCAGCGTCGGACTAGCGGGAGGGTCCCTGAGTGAGACCCAGTACTTC. Its protein product is CASSVGLAGGSLSETQYF.

This clonotype was detected a few times. The rearrangement uses TRBV19 and TRBJ2-3, with 10 bases lining up with TRBD2. The germline gives CDR1 LNHDA, CDR2 SQIVND (reference sequence). CDR3 length: 15 amino acids. Trimming at V came to 6 bases and at J to 4 bases, leaving 7 bases not matched to a gene. CDR3 nucleotide sequence: TGTGCCAGTAGCGCGATCAGCGGGGGGGCAGATACGCAGTATTTT. Amino acid sequence: CASSAISGGADTQYF.

The rearrangement joins TRBV27 to TRBJ2-3; D is perhaps TRBD2 (7 bases). Germline CDR1 MNHEY, CDR2 SMNVEV (reference sequence). The CDR3 length is 17 residues. V was pared by 5 bases and J by 6 bases, with 24 bases between. The DNA of the CDR3 is TGTGCCAGCAGTAAACTACTGGACCCGGGGGGCCGGGATACGCAGTATTTT. Translating it yields CASSKLLDPGGRDTQYF.

The CDR3 loop is CASSLEDGSYNEQFF. The DNA of the CDR3 is TGTGCCAGCAGCTTAGAGGATGGGAGCTACAATGAGCAGTTCTTC. The rearrangement links TRBV11-2 to TRBJ2-1, with D perhaps matching TRBD2 (5 bases). V lost 0 bases and J 3 bases, leaving 9 bases between the germline ends. Germline CDR1 is SGHAT and CDR2 is FQNNGV. The CDR3 has 15 residues.